This TCR beta chain was recorded in a study of blood T cell repertoires in COVID-19 (dated by TCRdb to 2020 to 2022). About the investigation overall: Samples from collaborators originated in the United States, Italy and Spain and spanned both the acute and convalescent phases of COVID-19. A de-identified subject ID, COVID-19 status, age in years and sex were almost always included in the sample metadata. Subjects who had been exposed to COVID-19, were actively infected with it, or had recovered from it provided the deeply sampled blood TCRbeta repertoires that made up the dataset. The prospective study material was composed of cDNA or gDNA derived from T cells, B-cell-depleted T cells, or PBMCs. HLA class I and class II types, where available, came from metadata supplied by the sample provider rather than from assay-based typing. Samples came from the ongoing ImmuneRACE study (first 160 participants) plus 1,254 subjects from 6 global collaborators. The repertoires were released in a freely available public database meant as a resource for research on the immune response to SARS-CoV-2. Paper-wide results and their limitations: How much clinical and demographic metadata was included differed by source and by participant, and the metadata was provided uncurated.

TCRbeta CDR3 regions were amplified from genomic DNA using the immunoSEQ Assay, a bias-controlled multiplex PCR. The original pipeline was this. Within the assay, amplification of reference gene primers was used to estimate how many nucleated cells each sample contained. To quantify the absolute abundance of each unique TCRbeta CDR3 rearrangement, sequence reads were collapsed and filtered. For each sample, productive Simpson clonality was calculated by taking the square root of Simpson's diversity index across productive rearrangements. What TCRdb holds here is the immuneACCESS table cut down to in-frame rearrangements. Part of the clones is not present; checked against another copy, under half of the missing clones reflect an unresolved V gene, and the others are unexplained. V and J calls and clone size are given by that table; D and trimming were obtained from the DNA. The sample includes 180,000 or so clones, with about 70% observed a single time. The ten largest clones add up to roughly 8.8% of the sample.

Each collaborating institution followed its own protocols to collect whole blood in K2EDTA tubes. For TCRbeta analysis, collaborator samples were shipped as frozen whole blood, as isolated PBMCs, or as DNA extracted from either sample type. Per the germline V gene, SGHTA is the CDR1 and FQGNSA is the CDR2. Inclusive of the bounding cysteine and phenylalanine, the CDR3 is 16 residues long. Of all the DNA, just the CDR3 is kept, 48 bases in frame from base 1. V ends up 0 bases short and J 6 bases short, with an unmatched junction base count of 6. With respect to this clone: Its antigen specificity is not known. Nothing much larger sits one base from this clone, and base qualities are not available.

The sequence came from a woman aged 45-60 years with active or convalescent COVID-19. Sequenced input: peripheral blood. The chain uses TRBV7-2 and TRBJ2-7, with 12 bases in between that match TRBD2. In nucleotides, the sequence is TGTGCCAGCAGCTTAGCGGGAGGACTAGCGGGAACCGAGCAGTACTTC. Translated, this is CASSLAGGLAGTEQYF.